This T cell receptor (beta chain) derives from a study of siplizumab effects on memory and regulatory T cells. With V trimmed by 0 bases and J by 5 bases, 2 bases remained unmatched. The CDR3 covers 14 residues. Germline V gene lookup returns CDR1 SGDLS and CDR2 YYNGEE. Generated by immunoSEQ multiplex PCR, the TCRdb table keeps only in-frame clones and is missing some. The sample gives roughly 100,000 clones, approximately 90% of which show up once; about 1.1% is in the top ten. This receptor was identified in a human donor in good health. Sequencing used CD4+ T cells sorted from blood. V usage is TRBV9 and J usage is TRBJ1-5; 7 positions match TRBD1. CDR3 DNA sequence: TGTGCCAGCAGCGTAGGTCAGGGGGATCAGCCCCAGCATTTT. Residues: CASSVGQGDQPQHF.